One and the same sample provided the 32 T cell receptor beta chains below, sequenced in a study of cytomegalovirus exposure and HLA in healthy donors. In the PCR, 60 Vbeta and 13 Jbeta primers were used. Some clones are missing from TCRdb's copy, which holds only in-frame ones; the method was immunoSEQ multiplex PCR. The sample records 95,000 to 150,000 clones, approximately 80% being singletons. Sequencing was done on a sample of PBMCs. The receptors originated from a man younger than 45 in good health and CMV-seropositive.

V gene TRBV30 combines with J gene TRBJ1-1, with D tentatively TRBD1 (6 bases). There are 11 residues in the CDR3. The V gene's germline CDR1 is GTSNPN and CDR2 SVGIG (reference sequence). The CDR3 region is CTGTTNTEAFF. The DNA of the CDR3 is TGTACAGGGACCACGAACACTGAAGCTTTCTTT.

This chain uses TRBV18 with TRBJ1-2, with 11 positions matching TRBD1. In germline, CDR1 is KGHSH, CDR2 LQKENI. Trimming at V came to 3 bases and at J to 5 bases, leaving 2 bases not matched to a gene. The CDR3 runs 14 residues. CDR3 in DNA: TGTGCCAGCTCACCGGACAGGGGGCTTTATGGCTACACCTTC. Protein sequence: CASSPDRGLYGYTF.

This chain uses TRBV10-3 with TRBJ1-1, with a tentative D call TRBD1 (5 bases). The germline gives CDR1 ENHRY, CDR2 SYGVKD. There are 14 residues in the CDR3. V was shortened by 2 bases and J by 1 base, with 8 bases between the two germline ends. The CDR3 DNA follows: TGTGCCATCAGTGAGGGGGGGAGGAACACTGAAGCTTTCTTT. Its translation: CAISEGGRNTEAFF.

The V and J genes are TRBV10-3 and TRBJ1-1; 7 nucleotides match TRBD1. Germline V lookup: CDR1 ENHRY, CDR2 SYGVKD. V shed 4 bases, J shed 5 bases, and the junction held 10 bases outside the gene matches. CDR3 size: 15 residues. CDR3 in DNA: TGTGCCATCAGTGGATCTACAGGGGCGGAAACTGAAGCTTTCTTT. This codes for CAISGSTGAETEAFF.

The chain employs TRBV12-5 and TRBJ2-7; 8 nucleotides line up with TRBD2. CDR1 is LGHNT and CDR2 is FRNRAP in the germline V gene. The CDR3 totals 18 residues. V shed 2 bases, J shed 3 bases, and the junction held 15 bases outside the gene matches. The CDR3 DNA follows: TGTGCTAGTGGTTTGCCTCCTCGGGAGGGCGGAGCCCACTACGAGCAGTACTTC. This sequence encodes CASGLPPREGGAHYEQYF.

A few counts support this clone. The J gene is TRBJ2-7, the V gene TRBV2, with 10 nucleotides matching TRBD2. The CDR3 is made up of 14 amino acids. Germline CDR1 SNHLY, CDR2 FYNNEI. J was trimmed by 4 bases and V by 6 bases; bases with no gene match: 6. For the CDR3, the DNA is TGTGCCAGCAGGGAGACTAGCGGGCTATACGAGCAGTACTTC. This sequence encodes CASRETSGLYEQYF.

The V and J genes are TRBV5-1 and TRBJ2-3; weak D call: TRBD2 (6 bases). Trimming pared 0 bases from V and 3 bases from J, leaving 17 bases between. Germline lookup yields CDR1 SGHRS and CDR2 YFSETQ. This CDR3 contains 17 residues. The CDR3 protein is CASSLAEAGGRTDTQYF. The CDR3 bases are TGCGCCAGCAGCTTGGCCGAGGCCGGAGGGAGGACAGATACGCAGTATTTT.

The V call is TRBV7-9, the J call TRBJ1-5, with unresolved D. Germline assignment: CDR1 SEHNR and CDR2 FQNEAQ (reference sequence). The V end lost 5 bases, the J end lost 2 bases, and 16 bases lay between the germline ends. CDR3 length: 16 amino acids. The CDR3 DNA reads as TGTGCCAGCAGCCCAACCTACGCGATTGGCAATCAGCCCCAGCATTTT. Amino acid sequence: CASSPTYAIGNQPQHF.

J is TRBJ2-5 and V is TRBV9; D call uncertain. There are 13 residues in the CDR3. V gave up 0 bases and J gave up 2 bases, with 5 bases separating them. Germline CDR1 reads SGDLS; CDR2 reads YYNGEE. The CDR3 loop reads CASSVDVQETQYF. In nucleotides, the CDR3 is TGTGCCAGCAGCGTAGATGTACAAGAGACCCAGTACTTC.

The rearrangement uses TRBV5-5 and TRBJ1-6, with 10 bases aligning to TRBD1. Per germline, CDR1 SGHKS and CDR2 YYEKEE (reference sequence). With 3 bases clipped from V and 7 bases from J, the junction kept 4 bases outside the gene matches. CDR3 length: 15 amino acids. CDR3 protein: CASSSRTGGNSPLHF. The CDR3 coding sequence is TGTGCCAGCAGCTCCAGGACAGGGGGAAATTCACCCCTCCACTTT.

V gene TRBV18 combines with J gene TRBJ2-7, with D perhaps TRBD1 or TRBD2 (7 bases each). Trimming left V 6 bases short and J 5 bases short, with 14 bases between. Germline-derived CDR1 and CDR2 are KGHSH and LQKENI. The CDR3 totals 13 residues. CDR3 sequence (DNA): TGTGCCAGCTCTCCAGGGGGAGGGAACGAGCAGTACTTC. It encodes CASSPGGGNEQYF.

This chain joins TRBV11-1 and TRBJ2-2, with D tentatively TRBD1 (5 bases). Looked up from germline, CDR1 is SGHAT and CDR2 is FQDESV (reference sequence). The V end lost 4 bases, the J end lost 4 bases, and 7 bases lay between the germline ends. The CDR3 length is 13 residues. The DNA for the CDR3 is TGTGCCAGCAGCTCAGACAGCACCGGGGAGCTGTTTTTT. This translates into CASSSDSTGELFF.

The V gene is TRBV5-1, the J gene TRBJ1-1; possible D gene TRBD1, 6 bases. Germline CDR1 is SGHRS and CDR2 is YFSETQ. The CDR3 has 14 residues. Between the trimmed V and J ends, which lost 2 bases and 1 base, there was a span of 9 bases. The CDR3 loop reads CASSLQGPNTEAFF. The DNA of the CDR3 is TGCGCCAGCAGCTTACAGGGCCCGAACACTGAAGCTTTCTTT. Together with reference TRBV5-1 and TRBJ1-1, the CDR3 gives the full variable domain: KAGVTQTPRYLIKTRGQQVTLSCSPISGHRSVSWYQQTPGQGLQFLFEYFSETQRNKGNFPGRFSGRQFSNSRSEMNVSTLELGDSALYLCASSLQGPNTEAFFGQGTRLTVV.

The chain employs TRBV5-1 and TRBJ2-7, with D possibly matching TRBD2 (5 bases). The germline gives CDR1 SGHRS, CDR2 YFSETQ. V shed 4 bases and J shed 9 bases, with 20 bases lying between them. CDR3 size: 14 residues. CDR3 in amino acids: CASSPMDSEGVQYF. In DNA, the CDR3 is TGCGCCAGCAGCCCAATGGACTCAGAGGGTGTGCAGTACTTC.

The V call is TRBV5-1, the J call TRBJ1-4, with D possibly TRBD1 on 5 matching bases. There are 17 residues in the CDR3. The germline V and J ends were trimmed by 0 bases and 8 bases, with 20 bases remaining between them. Germline values: CDR1 SGHRS, CDR2 YFSETQ. The CDR3 coding sequence is TGCGCCAGCAGCTTGGTCCCGACAGCCCTTGTGAACGAAAAACTGTTTTTT. This codes for CASSLVPTALVNEKLFF.

This clone was observed a few times. The rearrangement uses TRBV14 and TRBJ1-1; D remains ambiguous. This CDR3 is 13 amino acids long. Per the germline V gene, CDR1 is SGHDN and CDR2 is FVKESK. Trimming cost V 6 bases and J 4 bases, with 12 bases left between them. CDR3 DNA: TGTGCCAGCAGTCAAAGCCCGCCCACTGAAGCTTTCTTT. Translating it yields CASSQSPPTEAFF.

This clone has just a few counts. The chain has TRBV6-5 and TRBJ1-1, with D unresolved. V was shortened by 5 bases and J by 3 bases, with 16 bases between the two germline ends. This CDR3 has 15 residues. Germline V gives CDR1 MNHEY, CDR2 SVGAGI. CDR3: CASSHSISSDTEAFF. In DNA form, the CDR3 reads TGTGCCAGCAGTCATTCCATTTCATCGGACACTGAAGCTTTCTTT.

The chain is built from TRBV7-3 and TRBJ2-5; the match to TRBD2 covers 16 bases. This CDR3 has 17 amino acids. The V gene end was trimmed by 5 bases and the J gene end by 5 bases; junction bases not matched to a gene: 8. Germline values: CDR1 SGHTA, CDR2 FQGTGA. This CDR3 is CASSNGTSGGAGETQYF. The CDR3 bases are TGTGCCAGCAGCAACGGGACTAGCGGGGGGGCCGGGGAGACCCAGTACTTC.

The chain recombines TRBV28 with TRBJ1-2; D is possibly TRBD1 (6 bases). Germline CDR1 is MDHEN and CDR2 is SYDVKM. The CDR3 loop spans 12 amino acids. V lost 5 bases, J lost 5 bases, and 9 bases lay in between. The CDR3 DNA is TGTGCCAGCAGTATGGGGGCTTATGGCTACACCTTC. Its translation is CASSMGAYGYTF.

The chain joins TRBV28 to TRBJ2-2, with 9 positions matching TRBD2. J gave up 4 bases and V 3 bases, and 6 bases lay outside the gene matches. The CDR3 has 16 residues. Germline V gives CDR1 MDHEN, CDR2 SYDVKM. CDR3 sequence: CASSFSGGRGTGELFF. For the CDR3, the DNA is TGTGCCAGCAGTTTTAGCGGGGGCCGTGGCACCGGGGAGCTGTTTTTT. The whole variable domain, remainder taken from reference TRBV28 and TRBJ2-2, is DVKVTQSSRYLVKRTGEKVFLECVQDMDHENMFWYRQDPGLGLRLIYFSYDVKMKEKGDIPEGYSVSREKKERFSLILESASTNQTSMYLCASSFSGGRGTGELFFGEGSRLTVL.

The chain combines TRBV7-6 with TRBJ1-1; TRBD1 aligns across 9 bases. The CDR3 has 12 amino acids. Per germline, CDR1 SGHVS and CDR2 FNYEAQ. The V gene end was trimmed by 5 bases and the J gene end by 11 bases; junction bases not matched to a gene: 6. CDR3 loop: CASSPGQGTAFF. The DNA for the CDR3 is TGTGCCAGCAGCCCGGGACAGGGTACGGCTTTCTTT.

CDR3 nucleotide sequence: TGTGCCAGCAGCTTAAGTAGCGGGGGGGCCGGAGAGACCCAGTACTTC. Amino acid sequence: CASSLSSGGAGETQYF. V is TRBV7-3 and J is TRBJ2-5, with 11 nucleotides matching TRBD2. V shed 1 base, J shed 4 bases, and the junction held 5 bases outside the gene matches. The CDR3 length is 16 residues. Looked up from germline, CDR1 is SGHTA and CDR2 is FQGTGA.

The rearrangement links TRBV7-8 to TRBJ1-1; 7 bases map to TRBD1. The CDR3 covers 14 residues. From germline, CDR1 is SGHVS and CDR2 FQNEAQ. V lost 3 bases and J lost 12; bases outside the gene matches: 13. The chain's CDR3 is CASSFNPRDSESFF. In DNA, the CDR3 is TGTGCCAGCAGCTTCAACCCCCGGGACAGCGAGTCTTTCTTT.

The J gene is TRBJ2-1, the V gene TRBV11-2; 10 bases are a match to TRBD2. The CDR3 loop spans 16 amino acids. The germline V gene has CDR1 SGHAT and CDR2 FQNNGV. J was trimmed by 4 bases and V by 4 bases; bases with no gene match: 7. The DNA for the CDR3 is TGTGCCAGCAGCTCTAAGCGGGGGGGCCTATACAATGAGCAGTTCTTC. Protein: CASSSKRGGLYNEQFF.

This sequence joins TRBV6-1 and TRBJ2-3; tentatively, D is TRBD1 (6 bases). The V gene's germline CDR1 is MNHNS and CDR2 SASEGT. V was clipped by 4 bases and J by 2 bases, with 13 bases between them. The CDR3 runs 15 residues. CDR3 DNA: TGTGCCAGCAGTGGGGACACGGACCACACAGATACGCAGTATTTT. Its translation is CASSGDTDHTDTQYF.

This sequence joins TRBV5-1 and TRBJ2-7; 11 bases are shared with TRBD2. CDR1 is SGHRS, CDR2 YFSETQ, per germline. Unmatched junction bases numbered 8, after V lost 0 bases and J lost 6 bases. This CDR3 has 16 amino acids. Written as DNA, the CDR3 is TGCGCCAGCAGCTTGGTTTCGCTAGCGGGGGGTGGCGAGCAGTACTTC. Translated: CASSLVSLAGGGEQYF. Combining the CDR3 with reference TRBV5-1 and TRBJ2-7 gives the whole variable domain KAGVTQTPRYLIKTRGQQVTLSCSPISGHRSVSWYQQTPGQGLQFLFEYFSETQRNKGNFPGRFSGRQFSNSRSEMNVSTLELGDSALYLCASSLVSLAGGGEQYFGPGTRLTVT.

J is TRBJ1-2 and V is TRBV19, with 8 bases matching TRBD1. V lost 3 bases, J lost 5 bases, and 8 bases stayed unmatched. The CDR3 covers 15 residues. The germline CDR1 and CDR2 sequences are LNHDA and SQIVND (reference sequence). CDR3 region: CASSIAGQENYGYTF. In nucleotides, the CDR3 is TGTGCCAGTAGTATTGCGGGACAGGAGAATTATGGCTACACCTTC.

V gene TRBV28 combines with J gene TRBJ1-2; D is possibly TRBD1 (5 bases). Germline-derived CDR1 and CDR2 are MDHEN and SYDVKM. The CDR3 is 14 amino acids. V lost 6 bases and J 7 bases, leaving 18 bases between the germline ends. The CDR3 sequence is CASSRRDSLGGYTF. The DNA of the CDR3 is TGTGCCAGCAGCCGCCGCGACAGCCTAGGTGGCTACACCTTC.

V usage is TRBV19 and J usage is TRBJ1-5; TRBD1 matches at 7 bases. The J segment lost 6 bases and the V segment lost 5 bases, leaving 10 bases of the junction unmatched. This CDR3 has 15 amino acids. The germline V gene has CDR1 LNHDA and CDR2 SQIVND (reference sequence). Here the CDR3 DNA reads TGTGCCAGTAGTGTCGACAGGGATGTACGTCAGCCCCAGCATTTT. Its protein product is CASSVDRDVRQPQHF. The full variable domain, with the rest looked up from reference TRBV19 and TRBJ1-5, is DGGITQSPKYLFRKEGQNVTLSCEQNLNHDAMYWYRQDPGQGLRLIYYSQIVNDFQKGDIAEGYSVSREKKESFPLTVTSAQKNPTAFYLCASSVDRDVRQPQHFGDGTRLSIL.

Regarding this clone: Additional DNA sequences in this sample encode the identical CDR3. The CDR3 DNA sequence: TGTGCCAGCAGTCTAGCGGGGGACTACAATGAGCAGTTCTTC. It specifies CASSLAGDYNEQFF. The rearrangement joins TRBV6-5 to TRBJ2-1, with 10 bases fitting TRBD2. CDR1 is MNHEY and CDR2 is SVGAGI in the germline V gene. This CDR3 comprises 14 residues. With V trimmed by 5 bases and J by 3 bases, 1 base remained unmatched.

The count of this clone is one. This chain links TRBV21-1 with TRBJ1-2. TRBV21-1 is annotated as a pseudogene. The CDR3 runs 17 residues. The CDR3 loop reads CASSKVSARHIHGGYTF. As DNA, the CDR3 is TGTGCCAGCAGCAAAGTGAGCGCGCGCCACATCCACGGTGGCTACACCTTC.

The V gene is TRBV2, the J gene TRBJ1-2; 8 positions agree with TRBD1. The CDR3 runs 14 residues. V dropped 4 bases and J dropped 7; count of bases not matched to a gene: 8. Germline V lookup: CDR1 SNHLY, CDR2 FYNNEI. This CDR3 is CASSGTGRRSGYTF. CDR3 nucleotides: TGTGCCAGCAGTGGGACAGGGCGACGTTCTGGCTACACCTTC.